This T cell receptor beta chain was sequenced for a study of T-cell reconstitution after alpha-beta-depleted transplantation in children. Study observations and caveats: Surviving recipient T cells and thymic progenitors accounted for the high day-60 TCRbeta diversity observed in some patients. Hyperexpanded clones declined; after one year, newly produced T cells mostly supplied diversity. The origin of alpha-beta T cells about two months after transplant was reportedly several hundred expanded graft clones.

This CDR3 has 14 amino acids. V lost 1 base and J lost 8, with 12 bases in between. Germline values: CDR1 MGHRA, CDR2 YSYEKL. The table lists this clonotype with many counts. Its antigen is unknown. Unique molecular identifiers featured in how the TCRbeta library was prepared. TCRdb reanalysed the PCR reads using MiXCR and keeps one entry per CDR3 protein. Among 210,000 or so distinct CDR3 sequences listed, approximately 10% were seen once. The sequences come from PBMCs, collected before TCRalphabeta/CD19-depleted stem cell transplant. This clonotype was obtained from a child under three years old with acute myeloid leukemia, due to receive a stem cell transplant. The rearrangement uses TRBV4-1 and TRBJ2-1; the D is unclear. CDR3 amino acids: CASSQAYKAHEQFF. The CDR3, as DNA: TGCGCCAGCAGCCAAGCTTATAAGGCCCATGAGCAGTTCTTC.